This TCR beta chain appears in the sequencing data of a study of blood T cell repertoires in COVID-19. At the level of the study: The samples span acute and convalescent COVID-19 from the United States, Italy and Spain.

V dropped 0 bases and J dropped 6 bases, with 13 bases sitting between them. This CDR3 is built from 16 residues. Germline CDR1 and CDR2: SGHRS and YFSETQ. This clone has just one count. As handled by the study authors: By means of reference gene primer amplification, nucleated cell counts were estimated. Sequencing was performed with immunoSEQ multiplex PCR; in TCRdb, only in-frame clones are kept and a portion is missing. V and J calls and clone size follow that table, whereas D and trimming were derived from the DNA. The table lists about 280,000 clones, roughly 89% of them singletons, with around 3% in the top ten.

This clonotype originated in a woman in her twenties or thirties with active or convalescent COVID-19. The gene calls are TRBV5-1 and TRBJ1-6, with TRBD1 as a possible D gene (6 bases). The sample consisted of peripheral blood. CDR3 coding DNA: TGCGCCAGCAGCTTGGCCCAGGGGCGCGGTAATTCACCCCTCCACTTT. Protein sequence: CASSLAQGRGNSPLHF.